Each of the 30 T cell receptor beta chains below was sequenced from the same sample in a study of immune characterization of retroperitoneal liposarcoma. Using its own MiXCR run on the PCR reads, TCRdb lists one record per CDR3 protein. The profile shows 6,600 or so distinct CDR3 sequences, about 26% of them singletons. The sequencing sample was made of tumor tissue. These receptors came from a female donor with retroperitoneal liposarcoma.

By share, this clonotype counts as medium-sized. The V call is TRBV11-3, the J call TRBJ2-1; 8 bases are a match to TRBD1. V was pared by 5 bases and J by 10 bases, with 10 bases of the junction left unmatched. Germline CDR1 and CDR2: SGHNT and YENEEA. This CDR3 has 14 residues. The CDR3 bases are TGTGCCAGCAGCCTCCAGGGGGCCGACTACGAGCAGTTCTTC. Protein: CASSLQGADYEQFF.

V is TRBV12-3 or TRBV12-4 and J is TRBJ1-1; the match to TRBD1 covers 9 bases. The length of the CDR3 is 15 residues. Trimming removed 5 bases from V and 3 bases from J; junction bases left unmatched: 7. CDR3 residues: CASSQSGTGYTEAFF. The CDR3 DNA reads TGTGCCAGCAGTCAGTCCGGGACAGGGTACACTGAAGCTTTCTTT.

This chain links TRBV10-1 with TRBJ2-1; no clear D. The CDR3 is made up of 12 amino acids. Trimming pared 3 bases from V and 10 bases from J, leaving 10 bases between. Per germline, CDR1 WNHNN and CDR2 SYGVQD (reference sequence). The CDR3 reads CASSDPDVEQFF. The DNA for the CDR3 is TGCGCCAGCAGTGATCCGGATGTGGAGCAGTTCTTC.

The rearrangement uses TRBV6-6 and TRBJ1-2; TRBD1 matches at 8 bases. Germline V lookup: CDR1 MNHNY, CDR2 SVGAGI (reference sequence). The CDR3 covers 16 residues. V was pared by 0 bases and J by 7 bases, with 10 bases of the junction left unmatched. The CDR3 loop is CASSYSSSGQGGGYTF. CDR3 sequence (DNA): TGTGCCAGCAGTTACTCGTCATCCGGACAGGGAGGTGGCTACACCTTC.

The chain combines TRBV6-5 with TRBJ2-5; D not certain. This CDR3 comprises 11 residues. Germline V gene data show CDR1 as MNHEY and CDR2 as SVGAGI. The V end was cut by 3 bases, the J end by 5 bases, with 4 bases between. The DNA for the CDR3 is TGTGCCAGCAGTTATAGTGAGACCCAGTACTTC. Translating gives CASSYSETQYF.

The CDR3 here is CASSPSGGGYEQYF. Here the CDR3 DNA reads TGTGCCAGCAGTCCCTCGGGAGGGGGCTACGAGCAGTACTTC. The V call is TRBV27, the J call TRBJ2-1, with 8 bases lining up with TRBD2. The DNA end is more similar to TRBJ2-7, so the J call may be wrong. The germline V gene encodes CDR1 MNHEY and CDR2 SMNVEV (reference sequence). The CDR3 runs 14 residues.

This clonotype was detected only a few times. Just one base apart from a much larger clone, this may be a read error. The chain recombines TRBV6-5 with TRBJ2-1, with a possible D match to TRBD1 (5 bases). The V gene lost 6 bases and the J gene lost 13 bases, with 16 bases spanning the gap. The CDR3 spans 12 residues. Germline lookup yields CDR1 MNHEY and CDR2 SVGAGI. The CDR3 coding sequence is TGTGCCAGCAGAGACAGCCAAGAGACCCAGTTCTTC. It codes for CASRDSQETQFF.

A few counts support this clonotype. Being one base from a much bigger clone, this may be a read error. V gene TRBV7-6 combines with J gene TRBJ2-5, with D unclear. The J call may be in error: the DNA end matches TRBJ2-1 better. The CDR3 has 15 amino acids. Germline CDR1 and CDR2: SGHVS and FNYEAQ. The CDR3 DNA sequence: TGTGCCAGCAGCTTAGGGGGTGGTCACCAAGAGACCCAGTTCTTC. Protein: CASSLGGGHQETQFF.

This clonotype has at least ten counts. V is TRBV3-1 and J is TRBJ1-1; D is undetermined. The CDR3 contains 12 residues. Germline-derived CDR1 and CDR2 are LGHDT and YNNKEL (reference sequence). Trimming cost V 1 base and J 5 bases, with 5 bases left between them. CDR3 sequence (DNA): TGTGCCAGCAGCCAAGGGTGGACTGAAGCTTTCTTT. It specifies CASSQGWTEAFF. Combining the CDR3 with reference TRBV3-1 and TRBJ1-1 gives the whole variable domain DTAVSQTPKYLVTQMGNDKSIKCEQNLGHDTMYWYKQDSKKFLKIMFSYNNKELIINETVPNRFSPKSPDKAHLNLHINSLELGDSAVYFCASSQGWTEAFFGQGTRLTVV.

The chain carries TRBV10-1 and TRBJ2-1; D possibly uses TRBD1 or TRBD2 (6 bases each). The J call could be wrong; TRBJ2-7 is a better fit for the DNA end. The V gene's germline CDR1 is WNHNN and CDR2 SYGVQD (reference sequence). The CDR3 covers 15 residues. The CDR3 loop reads CASSVGGGNSYEQYF. The CDR3 DNA follows: TGCGCCAGCAGTGTTGGAGGGGGGAACTCCTACGAGCAGTACTTC.

V is TRBV7-8 and J is TRBJ2-1; D is perhaps TRBD1 (7 bases). V dropped 5 bases and J dropped 10 bases, with 18 bases sitting between them. CDR3 length equals 14 residues. From germline, CDR1 is SGHVS and CDR2 FQNEAQ. The CDR3: CASSQPGGPYEQFF. The CDR3 DNA follows: TGTGCCAGCAGCCAACCAGGGGGGCCCTACGAGCAGTTCTTC.

The gene calls are TRBV4-3 and TRBJ2-5; maybe TRBD1 (6 bases). The V and J ends lost 4 bases and 5 bases respectively, with 17 bases between them. There are 15 residues in the CDR3. From germline, CDR1 is LGHNA and CDR2 YSLEER. CDR3 nucleotide sequence: TGCGCCAGCAGCCGCTCAGGGGACCTGGGGGAGACCCAGTACTTC. Translation gives CASSRSGDLGETQYF.

This clonotype was recorded a few times. The rearrangement joins TRBV27 to TRBJ2-5; no clear D. Trimming left V 2 bases short and J 1 base short, with 5 bases between. Germline lookup yields CDR1 MNHEY and CDR2 SMNVEV (reference sequence). The CDR3 is 13 residues long. The CDR3 nucleotides read TGTGCCAGCAGTTTACTATTCCAAGAGACCCAGTACTTC. It codes for CASSLLFQETQYF.

This clonotype was counted only a few times. The chain is built from TRBV6-1 and TRBJ2-3, with D perhaps matching TRBD1 (6 bases). Trimming took 7 bases from V and 2 from J, leaving 16 bases between them. Germline values: CDR1 MNHNS, CDR2 SASEGT. The CDR3 has 15 amino acids. Here the CDR3 DNA reads TGTGCCAGCAAGTCCCAGGGGAGTTTCACAGATACGCAGTATTTT. Its protein product is CASKSQGSFTDTQYF.

This clonotype occurred many times. The chain's CDR3 is CASSLLPSGPYEQYF. CDR3 DNA sequence: TGTGCCAGCAGCTTATTGCCTAGCGGCCCCTACGAGCAGTACTTC. V is TRBV7-8 and J is TRBJ2-1, with 7 bases fitting TRBD2. The DNA matches TRBJ2-7 better at its end, which makes the J call doubtful. CDR1 is SGHVS and CDR2 is FQNEAQ in the germline V gene. This CDR3 comprises 15 residues.

This chain links TRBV11-3 with TRBJ2-1; 7 bases are shared with TRBD2. The CDR3 spans 18 residues. Trimming cost V 0 bases and J 7 bases; bases outside gene matches: 15. The germline gives CDR1 SGHNT, CDR2 YENEEA. CDR3 coding DNA: TGTGCCAGCAGCTTAGATCTCCTTAGCGGGTATCCCCCTAATGAGCAGTTCTTC. It yields the protein CASSLDLLSGYPPNEQFF. The full variable domain, with the rest looked up from reference TRBV11-3 and TRBJ2-1, is EAGVVQSPRYKIIEKKQPVAFWCNPISGHNTLYWYLQNLGQGPELLIRYENEEAVDDSQLPKDRFSAERLKGVDSTLKIQPAELGDSAVYLCASSLDLLSGYPPNEQFFGPGTRLTVL.

Ten or more counts support this clonotype. This chain uses TRBV6-6 with TRBJ1-5; a possible D gene is TRBD1 (6 bases). CDR1 and CDR2 (germline): MNHNY, SVGAGI (reference sequence). Trimming took 4 bases from V and 10 from J, leaving 14 bases between them. This CDR3 has 13 amino acids. The DNA for the CDR3 is TGTGCCAGCAGTTGGACAGCTATCAGCCCCCAGCATTTT. It codes for CASSWTAISPQHF.

The chain links TRBV6-6 to TRBJ2-7; D might be TRBD1 (6 bases). The DNA matches TRBJ2-1 better at its end, which makes the J call doubtful. The CDR3 is 14 amino acids. Germline lookup yields CDR1 MNHNY and CDR2 SVGAGI (reference sequence). In DNA, the CDR3 is TGTGCCAGCAGACCAGGGGATTTAAGGTACGAGCAGTTCTTC. Translated, it gives CASRPGDLRYEQFF.

This clonotype showed up just a few times. J is TRBJ2-4 and V is TRBV4-1; 7 bases map to TRBD2. From germline, CDR1 is MGHRA and CDR2 YSYEKL. The V and J ends lost 4 bases and 1 base, in that order; junction bases with no gene match: 10. The CDR3 has 17 amino acids. This CDR3 is CASSLTPLGGAKNIQYF. CDR3 sequence (DNA): TGCGCCAGCAGCCTCACCCCACTCGGGGGGGCCAAAAACATTCAGTACTTC.

Of note for this clonotype: One end of the junction varies from germline; a read error may be responsible. J is TRBJ2-3 and V is TRBV11-2; D ambiguous. Germline V CDR1 and CDR2: SGHAT, FQNNGV. This CDR3 spans 13 amino acids. The CDR3 sequence: CASSFSVGGEQYF. For the CDR3, the DNA is TGTGCCAGCAGCTTTTCGGTGGGTGGCGAGCAGTACTTT.

Relative to its sample, this clonotype is medium-sized. A much larger clone is a single base away; this may be a read error. This chain uses TRBV12-3 or TRBV12-4 with TRBJ2-1; 8 bases map to TRBD1. V was clipped by 7 bases and J by 10 bases; unmatched bases: 12. CDR3 size: 14 residues. In DNA form, the CDR3 reads TGTGCCAGCACCACCGGGACAGGTTCCTACGAGCAGTTCTTC. This translates into CASTTGTGSYEQFF.

Only a few counts were recorded for this clonotype. The chain combines TRBV12-3 or TRBV12-4 with TRBJ2-7; a possible D gene is TRBD2 (5 bases). The CDR3 is made up of 17 amino acids. The V end was cut by 1 base, the J end by 2 bases, with 18 bases between. CDR3 protein: CASSLGPAGLSPYEQYF. The CDR3 nucleotides read TGTGCCAGCAGTTTAGGTCCGGCAGGACTCTCCCCCTACGAGCAGTACTTC.

This clonotype was seen ten or more times. The rearrangement uses TRBV5-4 and TRBJ2-7; 8 bases match TRBD1. The V segment lost 5 bases and the J segment 1 base; nucleotides outside the gene matches: 2. The germline CDR1 and CDR2 sequences are SGHNT and YYREEE (reference sequence). The CDR3 has 13 amino acids. This CDR3 reads CASRDRASYEQYF. Written as DNA, the CDR3 is TGTGCCAGCAGGGACAGGGCTTCCTACGAGCAGTACTTC.

This clonotype is medium-sized. The gene calls are TRBV6-1 and TRBJ1-1; 7 bases are a match to TRBD1. The length of the CDR3 is 13 residues. V shed 6 bases and J 8 bases; nucleotides not matched to a gene: 9. The germline CDR1 and CDR2 sequences are MNHNS and SASEGT. CDR3: CASSPTGRGEAFF. For the CDR3, the DNA is TGTGCCAGCAGCCCGACAGGGCGAGGCGAAGCTTTCTTT.

This clonotype was counted at least ten times. The rearrangement uses TRBV5-1 and TRBJ2-5; 11 positions agree with TRBD2. This CDR3 contains 16 residues. Germline V lookup: CDR1 SGHRS, CDR2 YFSETQ. Trimming at V came to 7 bases and at J to 2 bases, leaving 10 bases not matched to a gene. The CDR3 coding sequence is TGCGCCAGCGACCCCCAAGGGACTAGCGGTCAAGAGACCCAGTACTTC. Translated, it gives CASDPQGTSGQETQYF.

As concerns this clonotype: Sequence at one end of the junction differs from germline and may be a read error. The V call is TRBV11-1, the J call TRBJ2-1; 12 bases align to TRBD1. The CDR3 contains 13 residues. CDR1 and CDR2 (germline): SGHAT, FQDESV (reference sequence). The CDR3 coding sequence is TGTGCCAGCCAGGGACAGGGGGCGGCCGAGCAGTTATTC. Translation gives CASQGQGAAEQLF.

The rearrangement uses TRBV4-3 and TRBJ1-1; D remains ambiguous. From germline, CDR1 is LGHNA and CDR2 YSLEER. The CDR3 spans 16 residues. Trimming pared 1 base from V and 5 bases from J, leaving 17 bases between. As DNA, the CDR3 is TGCGCCAGCAGCCAAGGGGGATTTTCGGTGGAAACTGAAGCTTTCTTT. Its translation: CASSQGGFSVETEAFF.

This chain links TRBV12-3 or TRBV12-4 with TRBJ2-5; 7 bases are a match to TRBD1. With 5 bases clipped from V and 5 bases from J, the junction kept 8 bases outside the gene matches. The CDR3 consists of 14 residues. The DNA for the CDR3 is TGTGCCAGCAGTGCGACAGGGATCGGGGAGACCCAGTACTTC. The encoded protein is CASSATGIGETQYF.

This clonotype was observed many times. CDR3 region: CASSISAGTTSGILYEQYF. In DNA, the CDR3 is TGTGCCAGCAGCATATCAGCCGGGACGACTAGCGGGATCCTCTACGAGCAGTACTTC. The chain joins TRBV7-2 to TRBJ2-7; 11 bases map to TRBD2. Germline V gene data show CDR1 as SGHTA and CDR2 as FQGNSA. V lost 5 bases and J lost 3; bases outside the gene matches: 18. The CDR3 consists of 19 residues.

In its sample, this clonotype was seen a few times. The chain carries TRBV7-2 and TRBJ2-1; D call uncertain. CDR3 size: 12 residues. The germline gives CDR1 SGHTA, CDR2 FQGNSA. Trimming pared 1 base from V and 5 bases from J, leaving 3 bases between. The CDR3 DNA is TGTGCCAGCAGCTTAGGGAACAATGAGCAGTTCTTC. It codes for CASSLGNNEQFF.